The 19 T cell receptor beta chains reported below all come from one sample, sequenced in a study of blood T cell repertoires in COVID-19. The method was immunoSEQ multiplex PCR; TCRdb's version includes in-frame clones alone and lacks a portion of them. The sample carries about 200,000 clones, about 89% recorded once. Sequencing was performed on PBMCs or T cells enriched from blood (not recorded which). The source is a woman aged 18-35 years who had recovered from COVID-19.

V usage is TRBV18 and J usage is TRBJ1-1; D remains ambiguous. With 3 bases removed from V and 5 bases from J, the gap between germline ends came to 10 bases. The germline CDR1 and CDR2 sequences are KGHSH and LQKENI. This CDR3 comprises 13 residues. The DNA of the CDR3 is TGTGCCAGCTCACCTGGGAGGAGGACTGAAGCTTTCTTT. Its protein is CASSPGRRTEAFF.

V is TRBV5-1 and J is TRBJ1-1, with D unresolved. CDR1 SGHRS and CDR2 YFSETQ come from the germline V gene. Trimming took 0 bases from V and 2 from J, leaving 8 bases between them. The CDR3 is 14 amino acids. CDR3 residues: CASSLDGLNTEAFF. In DNA form, the CDR3 reads TGCGCCAGCAGCTTGGATGGGCTTAACACTGAAGCTTTCTTT.

CDR3 residues: CASSMWPGEYNEQFF. The CDR3 DNA sequence: TGTGCCAGTAGTATGTGGCCAGGCGAGTACAATGAGCAGTTCTTC. J is TRBJ2-1 and V is TRBV19; D unclear. Germline loops: CDR1 LNHDA, CDR2 SQIVND (reference sequence). The germline V and J ends were trimmed by 3 bases and 4 bases, with 13 bases remaining between them. CDR3 length: 15 amino acids.

V usage is TRBV6-5 and J usage is TRBJ1-3, with a tentative D call TRBD1 (6 bases). The CDR3 extends over 14 amino acids. Trimming removed 8 bases from V and 0 bases from J, with 11 bases in between. Germline V gene sequence: CDR1 MNHEY, CDR2 SVGAGI. In nucleotides, the CDR3 is TGTGCCAGCGGCCCCAGGGGCTCTGGAAACACCATATATTTT. This translates into CASGPRGSGNTIYF.

The chain is built from TRBV2 and TRBJ1-5; the match to TRBD1 covers 7 bases. The length of the CDR3 is 15 residues. Trimming removed 4 bases from V and 3 bases from J; junction bases left unmatched: 6. In germline, CDR1 is SNHLY, CDR2 FYNNEI. CDR3 in DNA: TGTGCCAGCAGTGTGAAGGGGGCTGACAATCAGCCCCAGCATTTT. It yields the protein CASSVKGADNQPQHF. Supplemented by reference TRBV2 and TRBJ1-5, the full variable domain reads EPEVTQTPSHQVTQMGQEVILRCVPISNHLYFYWYRQILGQKVEFLVSFYNNEISEKSEIFDDQFSVERPDGSNFTLKIRSTKLEDSAMYFCASSVKGADNQPQHFGDGTRLSIL.

CDR3 DNA sequence: TGTGCCAGCAGTTACTCGGCGGTTACTTCCTACGAGCAGTACTTC. Its translation: CASSYSAVTSYEQYF. This chain uses TRBV6-6 with TRBJ2-7; D is ambiguous. The V end lost 0 bases, the J end lost 1 base, and 10 bases lay between the germline ends. The CDR3 contains 15 residues. The germline CDR1 and CDR2 sequences are MNHNY and SVGAGI (reference sequence).

The CDR3 nucleotides read TGTGGCTACACCTTGGGGGACAGGGGCCGCGGCTACACCTTC. Protein product: CGYTLGDRGRGYTF. The chain has TRBV7-9 and TRBJ1-2; 10 positions agree with TRBD1. The CDR3 has 14 amino acids. Germline CDR1 is SEHNR and CDR2 is FQNEAQ (reference sequence). The variable domain in full, with the rest retrieved from reference TRBV7-9 and TRBJ1-2, is DTGVSQNPRHKITKRGQNVTFRCDPISEHNRLYWYRQTLGQGPEFLTYFQNEAQLEKSRLLSDRFSAERPKGSFSTLEIQRTEQGDSAMYLCGYTLGDRGRGYTFGSGTRLTVV.

The rearrangement joins TRBV30 to TRBJ2-7, with 11 bases lining up with TRBD2. Germline V gives CDR1 GTSNPN, CDR2 SVGIG (reference sequence). The CDR3 totals 14 residues. J lost 2 bases, V lost 3 bases, and 3 bases had no gene match. In DNA form, the CDR3 reads TGTGCCTGGAGCTTAGCGGGGGGGACCTACGAGCAGTACTTC. Encoded protein: CAWSLAGGTYEQYF.

The chain carries TRBV2 and TRBJ1-4, with 7 bases fitting TRBD1. After removal of 4 bases from V and 4 bases from J, the junction contained 6 bases not matched to a gene. Germline lookup yields CDR1 SNHLY and CDR2 FYNNEI. The CDR3 contains 15 residues. CDR3 loop: CASSGTGVDNEKLFF. CDR3 nucleotides: TGTGCCAGCAGTGGAACAGGGGTCGATAATGAAAAACTGTTTTTT.

This clone was seen a handful of times. Within the sample, other DNA sequences also encode this same CDR3. The rearrangement joins TRBV28 to TRBJ1-1; the D is unclear. Trimming pared 6 bases from V and 1 base from J, leaving 9 bases between. CDR1 is MDHEN, CDR2 SYDVKM, per germline. CDR3 size: 13 residues. The CDR3 DNA reads TGTGCCAGCAGCCCTGGAGGGAACACTGAAGCTTTCTTT. Amino acids: CASSPGGNTEAFF. Combining the CDR3 with reference TRBV28 and TRBJ1-1 gives the whole variable domain DVKVTQSSRYLVKRTGEKVFLECVQDMDHENMFWYRQDPGLGLRLIYFSYDVKMKEKGDIPEGYSVSREKKERFSLILESASTNQTSMYLCASSPGGNTEAFFGQGTRLTVV.

The chain uses TRBV7-6 and TRBJ2-3, with 7 bases lining up with TRBD1. The CDR3 is 15 amino acids. Losses at the gene ends were 0 bases for V and 7 bases for J; bases not matched to a gene: 7. Germline assignment: CDR1 SGHVS and CDR2 FNYEAQ. CDR3 nucleotide sequence: TGTGCCAGCAGCTTAGCAGGGGGCCTCGGCCATACGCAGTATTTT. Protein: CASSLAGGLGHTQYF.

This chain joins TRBV6-1 and TRBJ1-3, with a tentative D call TRBD1 (5 bases). The germline V gene encodes CDR1 MNHNS and CDR2 SASEGT. The CDR3 is 17 residues long. Trimming took off 4 bases at V and 2 bases at J, with 18 bases between the two ends. CDR3 sequence: CASSVGYLQAPGNTIYF. In DNA, the CDR3 is TGTGCCAGCAGTGTAGGATATCTACAGGCACCTGGAAACACCATATATTTT.

This chain connects TRBV4-2 to TRBJ1-5; D is unclear. The CDR3 spans 16 residues. Between the trimmed V and J ends, which lost 0 bases and 0 bases, there was a span of 9 bases. CDR1 is LGHNA and CDR2 is YNFKEQ in the germline V gene. CDR3 sequence: CASSQEPGDSNQPQHF. For the CDR3, the DNA is TGTGCCAGCAGCCAAGAGCCCGGGGATAGCAATCAGCCCCAGCATTTT.

The chain's CDR3 is CASSDRGRPDTQYF. The CDR3 DNA is TGCGCCAGCAGTGACAGGGGGCGCCCAGATACGCAGTATTTT. The V call is TRBV10-1, the J call TRBJ2-3, with 8 positions matching TRBD1. This CDR3 comprises 14 residues. Germline CDR1 is WNHNN and CDR2 is SYGVQD (reference sequence). J gave up 4 bases and V 3 bases, and 3 bases lay outside the gene matches.

The J gene is TRBJ1-2, the V gene TRBV6-1; D possibly corresponds to TRBD1 (6 bases). The CDR3 is made up of 15 amino acids. V lost 1 base and J 3 bases, leaving 12 bases between the germline ends. Germline assignment: CDR1 MNHNS and CDR2 SASEGT. The CDR3 bases are TGTGCCAGCAGTGAAGACAGGGAAATTGACTATGGCTACACCTTC. Protein product: CASSEDREIDYGYTF.

The CDR3 nucleotides read TGTGCCAGCAGCCAAGATCAGAGGTGGGCCCCCAGGGGGGAGACCCAGTACTTC. This translates into CASSQDQRWAPRGETQYF. The chain links TRBV3-1 (or the pseudogene TRBV3-2) to TRBJ2-5; 7 bases are a match to TRBD1. CDR3 length: 18 amino acids. The junction had 15 bases not matched to a gene; V was cut back by 0 bases and J by 5 bases. Germline V gene lookup returns CDR1 LGHDT and CDR2 YNNKEL (reference sequence).

The rearrangement joins TRBV6-5 to TRBJ1-2, with D perhaps TRBD1 (6 bases). The CDR3 is 12 residues long. Between the trimmed V and J ends, which lost 5 bases and 5 bases, there was a span of 9 bases. Germline V gives CDR1 MNHEY, CDR2 SVGAGI. The CDR3, as DNA: TGTGCCAGCAGTAAGGACAGTTATGGCTACACCTTC. It yields the protein CASSKDSYGYTF.

The chain uses TRBV5-6 and TRBJ1-5; D unclear. V dropped 3 bases and J dropped 3 bases, with 10 bases sitting between them. Germline V CDR1 and CDR2: SGHDT, YYEEEE. CDR3 size: 14 residues. Written as DNA, the CDR3 is TGTGCCAGCAGCTCCCCTTCTAACAATCAGCCCCAGCATTTT. Protein: CASSSPSNNQPQHF.

The V gene is TRBV7-2, the J gene TRBJ1-1, with TRBD1 identical over 7 bases. Germline lookup yields CDR1 SGHTA and CDR2 FQGNSA. The V and J ends lost 1 base and 4 bases, in that order; junction bases with no gene match: 3. CDR3 length: 14 amino acids. CDR3 residues: CASSLGQGSTEAFF. DNA for the CDR3: TGTGCCAGCAGCTTAGGACAGGGTAGCACTGAAGCTTTCTTT.